The present TCR beta chain was sequenced within a study of TET2 disruption in CD19-targeted CAR T cells. Indicated treatment: autologous CTL019 cells: CD19 CAR with 4-1BB and CD3 zeta domains. The CD19 CAR included TCR zeta plus 4-1BB costimulatory signaling. The starting T cells for CTL019 came from a peripheral blood leukapheresis. TCRdb's copy holds only in-frame clones and misses some; the assay was immunoSEQ multiplex PCR. The listing records around 27,000 clones. On this clone: The antigen remains unidentified. The read terminates 3 residues ahead of where the CDR3 ends, so the germline J gene completes it.

Trimming pared 5 bases from V and 0 bases from J, leaving 12 bases between. CDR3 length: 15 residues. Germline V gene data show CDR1 as SGHTA and CDR2 as FQGTGA. V usage is TRBV7-3 and J usage is TRBJ2-3; D possibly corresponds to TRBD1 (6 bases). Sequenced material: CD8- CAR+ T cells sorted from cultured blood T cells, taken for CD19 CAR T cell therapy. The sample's subset: CD8-negative CAR-positive T cells from the infusion product. This TCR came from a man between 65 and 85 years old with chronic lymphocytic leukemia. The CDR3 loop is CASSADRSSTDTQYF. CDR3 DNA (partial): TGTGCCAGCAGCGCCGACAGGTCTAGCACAGATACG.